What follows are 18 T cell receptor beta chains derived from one specimen sequenced in a study of blood T cell repertoires in COVID-19. TCRdb's copy holds only in-frame clones and misses some; the assay was immunoSEQ multiplex PCR. The table lists roughly 370,000 clones, approximately 87% of them singletons, with roughly a tenth in the top ten. Sequenced sample: PBMCs or T cells enriched from blood (not recorded which). These receptors were obtained from a woman aged 45-59 years who had recovered from COVID-19.

The chain employs TRBV2 and TRBJ2-7, with 10 bases lining up with TRBD1. The germline V gene has CDR1 SNHLY and CDR2 FYNNEI. V shed 6 bases and J 6 bases; nucleotides not matched to a gene: 8. The CDR3 extends over 14 amino acids. The CDR3 DNA reads as TGTGCCAGCAGCCCCAGGACAGGGGGAGGCGAGCAGTACTTC. Protein sequence: CASSPRTGGGEQYF.

This clone was picked up a small number of times. The CDR3 DNA is TGTGCCAGCTCCCCAGGCGCTTTGGGCAGCCCCCAGCATTTT. It translates to CASSPGALGSPQHF. This chain connects TRBV18 to TRBJ1-5; D remains ambiguous. Germline V gene sequence: CDR1 KGHSH, CDR2 LQKENI. V was shortened by 6 bases and J by 10 bases, with 19 bases between the two germline ends. This CDR3 contains 14 residues. Looking up the rest from reference TRBV18 and TRBJ1-5 gives the full variable domain: NAGVMQNPRHLVRRRGQEARLRCSPMKGHSHVYWYRQLPEEGLKFMVYLQKENIIDESGMPKERFSAEFPKEGPSILRIQQVVRGDSAAYFCASSPGALGSPQHFGDGTRLSIL.

V and J are TRBV25-1 and TRBJ2-2; 7 bases agree with TRBD1. Losses at the gene ends were 2 bases for V and 4 bases for J; bases not matched to a gene: 4. The CDR3 extends over 15 amino acids. Germline-derived CDR1 and CDR2 are MGHDK and SYGVNS. For the CDR3, the DNA is TGTGCCAGCAGTGAAACAGGGGTAGGCACCGGGGAGCTGTTTTTT. This sequence encodes CASSETGVGTGELFF.

The chain links TRBV19 to TRBJ2-1; 14 bases line up with TRBD2. Germline CDR1 is LNHDA and CDR2 is SQIVND (reference sequence). There are 18 residues in the CDR3. Trimming took 3 bases from V and 7 from J; bases not matched to a gene: 11. The CDR3 protein is CASSIKGRLAGGTNEQFF. In nucleotides, the CDR3 is TGTGCCAGTAGTATTAAGGGCAGACTAGCGGGGGGGACTAATGAGCAGTTCTTC.

The V and J genes are TRBV18 and TRBJ2-1, with TRBD1 identical over 8 bases. Germline lookup yields CDR1 KGHSH and CDR2 LQKENI. This CDR3 comprises 16 residues. The J segment lost 5 bases and the V segment lost 5 bases, leaving 11 bases of the junction unmatched. CDR3: CASSGARGRMDNEQFF. CDR3 in DNA: TGTGCCAGCTCAGGGGCCAGGGGGCGAATGGACAATGAGCAGTTCTTC.

The chain is built from TRBV7-2 and TRBJ2-1, with 10 nucleotides matching TRBD2. The CDR3 totals 15 residues. The V segment lost 1 base and the J segment 9 bases; nucleotides outside the gene matches: 6. CDR1 is SGHTA and CDR2 is FQGNSA in the germline V gene. CDR3 region: CASSLGQRGGPEQFF. The CDR3 DNA is TGTGCCAGCAGCTTAGGCCAGCGGGGGGGCCCTGAGCAGTTCTTC.

This clone was counted only a few times. The genes are TRBV24-1 and TRBJ1-5; 8 bases map to TRBD1. Germline values: CDR1 KGHDR, CDR2 SFDVKD. The CDR3 loop spans 16 amino acids. J was trimmed by 3 bases and V by 4 bases; bases with no gene match: 7. CDR3: CATSDPGTGINQPQHF. The CDR3 DNA is TGTGCCACCAGTGACCCGGGGACAGGCATCAATCAGCCCCAGCATTTT.

The chain recombines TRBV2 with TRBJ2-2; tentatively, D is TRBD2 (6 bases). With 7 bases removed from V and 4 bases from J, the gap between germline ends came to 10 bases. CDR1 is SNHLY and CDR2 is FYNNEI in the germline V gene. This CDR3 comprises 13 residues. The CDR3 is CASKEGSTGELFF. CDR3 sequence (DNA): TGTGCCAGCAAGGAGGGGAGCACCGGGGAGCTGTTTTTT.

The V and J genes are TRBV5-1 and TRBJ1-1, with D unclear. CDR1 is SGHRS and CDR2 is YFSETQ in the germline V gene. Trimming cost V 5 bases and J 3 bases, with 5 bases left between them. There are 11 residues in the CDR3. CDR3: CASSSDTEAFF. DNA for the CDR3: TGCGCCAGCAGTTCTGACACTGAAGCTTTCTTT.

The genes are TRBV6-5 and TRBJ2-2, with TRBD2 matching over 8 bases. Looked up from germline, CDR1 is MNHEY and CDR2 is SVGAGI. The CDR3 loop spans 16 amino acids. Trimming took 2 bases from V and 5 from J; bases not matched to a gene: 7. The CDR3 sequence: CASSYVAGGYTGELFF. CDR3 DNA sequence: TGTGCCAGCAGTTACGTGGCGGGGGGATATACCGGGGAGCTGTTTTTT.

The chain is built from TRBV11-2 and TRBJ1-4, with D possibly matching TRBD1 (5 bases). V was pared by 4 bases and J by 5 bases, with 11 bases between. Germline V gene lookup returns CDR1 SGHAT and CDR2 FQNNGV. The CDR3 covers 14 residues. As DNA, the CDR3 is TGTGCCAGCAGCTCGAGACAGAAAAATGAAAAACTGTTTTTT. It specifies CASSSRQKNEKLFF. The full variable domain, in which reference TRBV11-2 and TRBJ1-4 provide the parts outside the CDR3, is EAGVAQSPRYKIIEKRQSVAFWCNPISGHATLYWYQQILGQGPKLLIQFQNNGVVDDSQLPKDRFSAERLKGVDSTLKIQPAKLEDSAVYLCASSSRQKNEKLFFGSGTQLSVL.

The CDR3 spells CASSVSGGANEQFF. Written as DNA, the CDR3 is TGTGCCAGCAGTGTTAGCGGGGGGGCCAATGAGCAGTTCTTC. V usage is TRBV28 and J usage is TRBJ2-1; 11 bases match TRBD2. There are 14 residues in the CDR3. The V gene's germline CDR1 is MDHEN and CDR2 SYDVKM. Germline trimming cut 5 bases from V and 6 bases from J; bases unmatched to any gene: 3. The variable domain in full, completed from reference TRBV28 and TRBJ2-1, reads DVKVTQSSRYLVKRTGEKVFLECVQDMDHENMFWYRQDPGLGLRLIYFSYDVKMKEKGDIPEGYSVSREKKERFSLILESASTNQTSMYLCASSVSGGANEQFFGPGTRLTVL.

The genes are TRBV5-1 and TRBJ2-3; 8 nucleotides align to TRBD2. The CDR3 has 16 residues. Looked up from germline, CDR1 is SGHRS and CDR2 is YFSETQ. J lost 6 bases, V lost 3 bases, and 12 bases had no gene match. The chain's CDR3 is CASSYVGGTGGDTQYF. As DNA, the CDR3 is TGCGCCAGCAGCTATGTTGGCGGAACGGGAGGGGATACGCAGTATTTT.

The chain uses TRBV19 and TRBJ2-7, with D possibly being TRBD1 (6 bases). CDR1 LNHDA and CDR2 SQIVND come from the germline V gene (reference sequence). V was trimmed by 5 bases and J by 5 bases, leaving 16 bases between them. The CDR3 has 14 residues. CDR3 sequence: CASSSDPGVHEQYF. The CDR3 DNA reads as TGTGCCAGTAGTTCCGACCCAGGGGTCCACGAGCAGTACTTC.

This sequence joins TRBV28 and TRBJ1-2, with unresolved D. The length of the CDR3 is 13 residues. In germline, CDR1 is MDHEN, CDR2 SYDVKM. The ends were cut back, 2 bases at V and 4 bases at J, with 8 bases in the middle. The CDR3 region has the DNA TGTGCCAGCAGTTTAAGTAGAAGCTATGGCTACACCTTC. Its protein product is CASSLSRSYGYTF.

The rearrangement joins TRBV30 to TRBJ2-2, with 8 bases that match TRBD1. The CDR3 sequence is 11 residues long. Germline V gene data show CDR1 as GTSNPN and CDR2 as SVGIG (reference sequence). V lost 5 bases, J lost 13 bases, and 6 bases stayed unmatched. This CDR3 is CAWSGQGRLFF. The DNA for the CDR3 is TGTGCCTGGTCAGGACAGGGAAGGCTGTTTTTT. The full variable domain, with the rest looked up from reference TRBV30 and TRBJ2-2, is SQTIHQWPATLVQPVGSPLSLECTVEGTSNPNLYWYRQAAGRGLQLLFYSVGIGQISSEVPQNLSASRPQDRQFILSSKKLLLSDSGFYLCAWSGQGRLFFGEGSRLTVL.

This chain joins TRBV6-2 or TRBV6-3 and TRBJ1-1; 7 nucleotides match TRBD1. The length of the CDR3 is 14 residues. V shed 5 bases, J shed 5 bases, and the junction held 8 bases outside the gene matches. Germline loops: CDR1 MNHEY, CDR2 SVGEGT. The CDR3 DNA follows: TGTGCCAGCAGTAGAAACAGGGGATGGACTGAAGCTTTCTTT. Protein: CASSRNRGWTEAFF.

CDR3 sequence (DNA): TGCGCCAGCAGCCAAGATCGGCTAGCTTCCTACGAGCAGTACTTC. As protein: CASSQDRLASYEQYF. The chain uses TRBV4-3 and TRBJ2-7, with D perhaps TRBD2 (5 bases). Trimming cost V 0 bases and J 1 base, with 10 bases left between them. Per the germline V gene, CDR1 is LGHNA and CDR2 is YSLEER. The CDR3 sequence is 15 residues long.